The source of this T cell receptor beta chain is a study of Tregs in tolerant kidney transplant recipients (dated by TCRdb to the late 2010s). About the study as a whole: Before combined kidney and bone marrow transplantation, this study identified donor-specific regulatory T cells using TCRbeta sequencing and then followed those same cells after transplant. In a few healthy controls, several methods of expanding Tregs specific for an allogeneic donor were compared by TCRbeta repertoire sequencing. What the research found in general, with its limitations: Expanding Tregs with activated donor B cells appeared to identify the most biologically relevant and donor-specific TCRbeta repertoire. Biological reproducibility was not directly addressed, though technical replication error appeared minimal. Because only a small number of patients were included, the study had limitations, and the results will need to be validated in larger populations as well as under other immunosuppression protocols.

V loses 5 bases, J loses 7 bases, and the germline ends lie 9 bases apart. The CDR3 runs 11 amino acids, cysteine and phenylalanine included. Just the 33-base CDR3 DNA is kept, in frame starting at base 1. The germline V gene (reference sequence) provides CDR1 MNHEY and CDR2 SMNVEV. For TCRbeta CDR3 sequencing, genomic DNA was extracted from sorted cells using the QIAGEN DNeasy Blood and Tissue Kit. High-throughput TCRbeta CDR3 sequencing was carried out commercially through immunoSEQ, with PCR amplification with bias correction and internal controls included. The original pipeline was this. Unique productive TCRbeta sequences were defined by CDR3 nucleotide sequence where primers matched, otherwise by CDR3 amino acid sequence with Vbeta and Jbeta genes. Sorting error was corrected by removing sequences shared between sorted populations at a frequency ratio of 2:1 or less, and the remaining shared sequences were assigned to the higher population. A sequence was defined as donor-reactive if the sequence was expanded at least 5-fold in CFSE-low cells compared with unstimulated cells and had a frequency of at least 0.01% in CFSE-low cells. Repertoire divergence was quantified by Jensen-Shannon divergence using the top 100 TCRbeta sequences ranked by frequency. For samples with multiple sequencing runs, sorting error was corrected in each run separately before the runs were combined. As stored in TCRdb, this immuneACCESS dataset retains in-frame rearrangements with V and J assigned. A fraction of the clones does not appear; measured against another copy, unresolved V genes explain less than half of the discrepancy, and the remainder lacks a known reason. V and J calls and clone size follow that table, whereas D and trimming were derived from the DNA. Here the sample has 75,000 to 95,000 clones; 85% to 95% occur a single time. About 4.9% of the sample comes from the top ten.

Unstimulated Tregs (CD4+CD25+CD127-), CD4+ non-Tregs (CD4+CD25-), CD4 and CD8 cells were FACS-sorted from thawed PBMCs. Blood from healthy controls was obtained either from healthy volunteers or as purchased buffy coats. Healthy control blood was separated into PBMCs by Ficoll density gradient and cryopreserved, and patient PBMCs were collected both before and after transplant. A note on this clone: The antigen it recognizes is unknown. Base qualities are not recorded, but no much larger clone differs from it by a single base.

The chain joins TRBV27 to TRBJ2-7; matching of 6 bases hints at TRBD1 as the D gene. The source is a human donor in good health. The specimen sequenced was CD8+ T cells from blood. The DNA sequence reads TGTGCCAGCAGTAGGGGGTGGGAGCAGTACTTC. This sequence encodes CASSRGWEQYF.